The T cell receptor (beta chain) described here comes from a study of graft-versus-host responses after intestinal transplantation. Study-wide context: Recipients got multivisceral, liver-intestinal, or isolated intestinal transplants. The whole recipient group had anti-thymocyte globulin induction followed by tacrolimus and steroids for three to four years. The study, taken as a whole, reports: Peak levels of circulating GvH clones tracked with early post-transplant HvG declines.

Sequencing was performed with immunoSEQ multiplex PCR; in TCRdb, only in-frame clones are kept and a portion is missing. The sample includes roughly 40,000 clones, 93% of them seen just once. Concerning this clone itself: What it recognizes is unknown.

Per the germline V gene, CDR1 is SSHAT and CDR2 is FNYEAQ (reference sequence). Trimming at V came to 6 bases and at J to 6 bases, leaving 4 bases not matched to a gene. The CDR3 length is 14 residues. The receptor comes from a human patient who received an intestinal transplant, so some T cells may come from the graft donor. The rearrangement uses TRBV7-7 and TRBJ2-2, with 10 positions matching TRBD1. The material was PBMCs, obtained almost 750 days after intestinal transplantation. The CDR3 coding sequence is TGTGCCAGCAGTATTGACAGGGGGCCCGGGGAGCTGTTTTTT. This codes for CASSIDRGPGELFF.